Shown below are 26 T cell receptor beta chains from a single sample sequenced in a study of shared clonotypes between healthy human individuals. Measured with immunoSEQ multiplex PCR; TCRdb has only the in-frame clones, and not every one. Here the sample spans 2 million to 3 million clones, 93% being singletons. Sequencing was performed on naive CD4+ T cells from PBMCs. Subset of the sample: CD45RA+ positively selected. The receptors derive from a man aged 18-30 years in good health. Some clones in this sample may be carry-over from other donors' samples.

This chain uses TRBV7-9 with TRBJ1-4, with D perhaps matching TRBD1 (6 bases). V lost 6 bases and J lost 4, with 18 bases in between. The CDR3 consists of 16 residues. From germline, CDR1 is SEHNR and CDR2 FQNEAQ (reference sequence). The CDR3 bases are TGTGCCAGCAGTAGCGGACAGATGACATTTAATGAAAAACTGTTTTTT. This translates into CASSSGQMTFNEKLFF. The full variable domain, rest sourced from reference TRBV7-9 and TRBJ1-4, is DTGVSQNPRHKITKRGQNVTFRCDPISEHNRLYWYRQTLGQGPEFLTYFQNEAQLEKSRLLSDRFSAERPKGSFSTLEIQRTEQGDSAMYLCASSSGQMTFNEKLFFGSGTQLSVL.

The J gene is TRBJ2-4, the V gene TRBV7-8, with 10 bases identical to TRBD1. Trimming at V came to 0 bases and at J to 4 bases, leaving 12 bases not matched to a gene. CDR1 is SGHVS and CDR2 is FQNEAQ in the germline V gene. The CDR3 consists of 19 residues. The CDR3 DNA reads TGTGCCAGCAGCTTAGCGCTAGGTGGGGACAGGGGTTCGAAAAACATTCAGTACTTC. Translation: CASSLALGGDRGSKNIQYF.

With regard to this clone: Other DNA sequences of this sample code for an identical CDR3. The genes are TRBV9 and TRBJ2-3; D gene uncertain. The CDR3 has 14 amino acids. V was pared by 0 bases and J by 3 bases, with 8 bases between. The germline V gene encodes CDR1 SGDLS and CDR2 YYNGEE. The CDR3 sequence is CASSVGQATDTQYF. In DNA, the CDR3 is TGTGCCAGCAGCGTAGGGCAGGCTACAGATACGCAGTATTTT.

V usage is TRBV28 and J usage is TRBJ2-2; TRBD1 is a possible D gene (5 bases). CDR1 is MDHEN, CDR2 SYDVKM, per germline. This CDR3 region has 15 residues. With 6 bases removed from V and 0 bases from J, the gap between germline ends came to 11 bases. The CDR3 here is CASRSRETNTGELFF. The CDR3, as DNA: TGTGCCAGCAGGAGCAGGGAAACGAACACCGGGGAGCTGTTTTTT.

The rearrangement links TRBV2 to TRBJ1-1; tentative D call: TRBD1 (5 bases). The V gene lost 2 bases and the J gene lost 2 bases, with 15 bases spanning the gap. This CDR3 region has 16 residues. Germline CDR1 is SNHLY and CDR2 is FYNNEI. CDR3 DNA sequence: TGTGCCAGCAGTGAATTCCAGGGTACAACAAACACTGAAGCTTTCTTT. Translation gives CASSEFQGTTNTEAFF.

The chain is built from TRBV30 and TRBJ2-7, with TRBD2 matching 13 bases. J was trimmed by 6 bases and V by 3 bases; bases with no gene match: 8. In germline, CDR1 is GTSNPN, CDR2 SVGIG (reference sequence). The CDR3 contains 15 residues. The CDR3 reads CAWSKTGLAGVEQYF. CDR3 nucleotide sequence: TGTGCCTGGAGCAAAACAGGACTAGCGGGAGTCGAGCAGTACTTC. The full variable domain, in which reference TRBV30 and TRBJ2-7 provide the parts outside the CDR3, is SQTIHQWPATLVQPVGSPLSLECTVEGTSNPNLYWYRQAAGRGLQLLFYSVGIGQISSEVPQNLSASRPQDRQFILSSKKLLLSDSGFYLCAWSKTGLAGVEQYFGPGTRLTVT.

About this clone: Other DNA sequences of this sample code for an identical CDR3. The rearrangement links TRBV4-1 to TRBJ2-3; the D gene is possibly TRBD1 (5 bases). The CDR3 runs 15 residues. The germline V and J ends were trimmed by 1 base and 2 bases, with 10 bases remaining between them. In germline, CDR1 is MGHRA, CDR2 YSYEKL. This CDR3 is CASSQGQGITDTQYF. CDR3 coding DNA: TGCGCCAGCAGCCAAGGTCAGGGTATCACAGATACGCAGTATTTT.

The chain uses TRBV5-3 and TRBJ1-5, with TRBD1 matching over 10 bases. TRBV5-3 is treated as an ORF (open reading frame) with a function not yet certain. This CDR3 has 17 residues. The V segment lost 9 bases and the J segment 0 bases; nucleotides outside the gene matches: 12. CDR3 amino acids: CATREGTGENSNQPQHF. Here the CDR3 DNA reads TGTGCCACAAGGGAAGGGACAGGGGAAAATAGCAATCAGCCCCAGCATTTT.

In its sample, this clone was seen once. This rearrangement joins TRBV10-3 to TRBJ2-1, with D tentatively TRBD2 (5 bases). CDR1 is ENHRY and CDR2 is SYGVKD in the germline V gene. The germline V and J ends were trimmed by 10 bases and 4 bases, with 17 bases remaining between them. The CDR3 contains 14 residues. As DNA, the CDR3 is TGTGCCACACAACCTACGGGAACTTACAATGAGCAGTTCTTC. Translation gives CATQPTGTYNEQFF.

The rearrangement joins TRBV7-9 to TRBJ1-2; 8 bases align to TRBD1. Germline loops: CDR1 SEHNR, CDR2 FQNEAQ (reference sequence). The CDR3 spans 16 residues. V was clipped by 5 bases and J by 6 bases; unmatched bases: 14. The DNA for the CDR3 is TGTGCCAGCAGCGCAGGGGGCGACGGTCTCAAGGATGGCTACACCTTC. Residues: CASSAGGDGLKDGYTF. The complete variable domain, with remaining parts taken from reference TRBV7-9 and TRBJ1-2, reads DTGVSQNPRHKITKRGQNVTFRCDPISEHNRLYWYRQTLGQGPEFLTYFQNEAQLEKSRLLSDRFSAERPKGSFSTLEIQRTEQGDSAMYLCASSAGGDGLKDGYTFGSGTRLTVV.

The rearrangement joins TRBV5-1 to TRBJ2-7, with 7 bases matching TRBD1. After removal of 3 bases from V and 1 base from J, the junction contained 4 bases not matched to a gene. The germline V gene has CDR1 SGHRS and CDR2 YFSETQ. The CDR3 runs 14 residues. The CDR3 nucleotides are TGCGCCAGCAGCTGGACAGGTCAATCCTACGAGCAGTACTTC. Translation gives CASSWTGQSYEQYF.

In this sample, this clone turned up once. The CDR3: CASSLNAGTGNIQYF. CDR3 sequence (DNA): TGTGCCAGCAGCTTAAACGCCGGGACGGGGAACATTCAGTACTTC. This chain links TRBV7-3 with TRBJ2-4, with D perhaps assigned TRBD1 or TRBD2 (5 bases each). The CDR3 extends over 15 amino acids. The germline gives CDR1 SGHTA, CDR2 FQGTGA. Deletions cut 1 base from V and 7 bases from J, with 14 bases between.

The genes are TRBV18 and TRBJ2-1; maybe TRBD2 (5 bases). V was pared by 3 bases and J by 2 bases, with 20 bases between. The CDR3 is 18 amino acids. The germline V gene has CDR1 KGHSH and CDR2 LQKENI. This chain's CDR3 is CASSPPTVRKLAYNEQFF. DNA of the CDR3: TGTGCCAGCTCACCGCCCACCGTAAGAAAACTAGCCTACAATGAGCAGTTCTTC.

This clone was counted a single time. The genes are TRBV13 and TRBJ2-1, with D perhaps given as TRBD1 or TRBD2 (5 bases each). CDR1 is PRHDT and CDR2 is FYEKMQ in the germline V gene (reference sequence). The CDR3 covers 18 residues. The V end lost 5 bases, the J end lost 1 base, and 21 bases lay between the germline ends. The CDR3 sequence is CASSKTILRDRSYNEQFF. The DNA of the CDR3 is TGTGCCAGCAGCAAAACCATACTTCGGGACCGATCCTACAATGAGCAGTTCTTC.

A word on this clone: Other DNA variants within this sample encode the same CDR3. The V gene is TRBV29-1, the J gene TRBJ1-2; weak D call: TRBD1 (6 bases). The ends were cut back, 6 bases at V and 2 bases at J, with 10 bases in the middle. Germline CDR1 and CDR2: SQVTM and ANQGSEA. The CDR3 spans 12 residues. The CDR3 DNA reads TGCAGCGTCGTTCAGGGGAACTATGGCTACACCTTC. Translation gives CSVVQGNYGYTF.

This clone has only one observation. The V gene is TRBV7-3, the J gene TRBJ2-1; 14 bases match TRBD2. CDR3 size: 16 residues. Germline CDR1 is SGHTA and CDR2 is FQGTGA. J gave up 9 bases and V 5 bases, and 9 bases lay outside the gene matches. The CDR3 region has the DNA TGTGCCAGCAGCATCGGGACTAGCGGGAGAGGGGCTGAGCAGTTCTTC. Its translation is CASSIGTSGRGAEQFF.

The chain uses TRBV28 and TRBJ1-2; tentatively, D is TRBD1 (5 bases). There are 12 residues in the CDR3. From germline, CDR1 is MDHEN and CDR2 SYDVKM. V gave up 3 bases and J gave up 8 bases, with 10 bases separating them. The CDR3 nucleotides are TGTGCCAGCAGTTTTGGGGCTGGGGGCTACACCTTC. This translates into CASSFGAGGYTF.

Concerning this clone: This sample also contains other DNA sequences that code for the same CDR3. CDR3 region: CSVEGQGLDEQYF. The CDR3 bases are TGCAGCGTTGAAGGTCAGGGACTGGACGAGCAGTACTTC. The V gene is TRBV29-1, the J gene TRBJ2-7; a possible D gene is TRBD2 (6 bases). Germline V gene data show CDR1 as SQVTM and CDR2 as ANQGSEA. Trimming left V 1 base short and J 5 bases short, with 12 bases between. The CDR3 is 13 residues long.

The V gene is TRBV18, the J gene TRBJ1-4; D unclear. The V and J ends lost 3 bases and 0 bases respectively, with 11 bases between them. The CDR3 extends over 16 amino acids. Looked up from germline, CDR1 is KGHSH and CDR2 is LQKENI. CDR3 in amino acids: CASSPTGTSTNEKLFF. In DNA form, the CDR3 reads TGTGCCAGCTCACCGACTGGAACTTCAACTAATGAAAAACTGTTTTTT.

The chain is built from TRBV10-1 and TRBJ2-3; 9 bases line up with TRBD2. The CDR3 covers 15 residues. From germline, CDR1 is WNHNN and CDR2 SYGVQD (reference sequence). V was pared by 3 bases and J by 3 bases, with 4 bases of the junction left unmatched. CDR3 nucleotides: TGCGCCAGCAGTGAACCGGGACTAGCTACAGATACGCAGTATTTT. Amino acid sequence: CASSEPGLATDTQYF.

The gene calls are TRBV30 and TRBJ1-2, with unresolved D. The CDR3 spans 12 residues. Germline V lookup: CDR1 GTSNPN, CDR2 SVGIG (reference sequence). Deletions cut 2 bases from V and 7 bases from J, with 11 bases between. CDR3 bases: TGTGCCTGGAGTACGAGGGTGGGTGGCTACACCTTC. It translates to CAWSTRVGGYTF.

This clone was counted once. J is TRBJ1-5 and V is TRBV7-2; D may be TRBD1 (6 bases). Germline assignment: CDR1 SGHTA and CDR2 FQGNSA. The CDR3 spans 13 residues. The ends were cut back, 1 base at V and 7 bases at J, with 8 bases in the middle. The CDR3: CASSLDGGQPQHF. The CDR3 DNA reads TGTGCCAGCAGCTTAGACGGGGGCCAGCCCCAGCATTTT. The full variable domain, completed using reference TRBV7-2 and TRBJ1-5, is GAGVSQSPSNKVTEKGKDVELRCDPISGHTALYWYRQSLGQGLEFLIYFQGNSAPDKSGLPSDRFSAERTGGSVSTLTIQRTQQEDSAVYLCASSLDGGQPQHFGDGTRLSIL.

The chain carries TRBV7-9 and TRBJ1-2, with D perhaps TRBD1 (5 bases). CDR3 length equals 13 residues. The V gene's germline CDR1 is SEHNR and CDR2 FQNEAQ (reference sequence). V was cut by 3 bases and J by 10 bases, with 15 bases left in between. The CDR3 DNA is TGTGCCAGCAGCTTTGGGCAGGGATCCTTCTACACCTTC. This codes for CASSFGQGSFYTF.

The count of this clone is one. The gene calls are TRBV27 and TRBJ2-7, with D perhaps TRBD2 (5 bases). This CDR3 spans 14 amino acids. Germline CDR1 reads MNHEY; CDR2 reads SMNVEV (reference sequence). Trimming cost V 4 bases and J 4 bases, with 14 bases left between them. The CDR3 DNA sequence: TGTGCCAGCAGTTCTTGGAGCGGCGCTTACGAGCAGTACTTC. It codes for CASSSWSGAYEQYF.

V usage is TRBV5-5 and J usage is TRBJ1-2; D remains unclear. Germline loops: CDR1 SGHKS, CDR2 YYEKEE (reference sequence). Trimming took 4 bases from V and 8 from J, leaving 15 bases between them. This CDR3 spans 13 amino acids. The CDR3 reads CASSGGEFRGYTF. CDR3 nucleotide sequence: TGTGCCAGCAGCGGCGGGGAGTTCCGGGGCTACACCTTC.

V usage is TRBV6-5 and J usage is TRBJ2-3; possible D gene TRBD1, 7 bases. Per the germline V gene, CDR1 is MNHEY and CDR2 is SVGAGI. The CDR3 has 15 residues. V was trimmed by 2 bases and J by 10 bases, leaving 19 bases between them. As DNA, the CDR3 is TGTGCCAGCAGTTACGGTGTACAGGGGAGGAGGTCGCAGTATTTT. This encodes CASSYGVQGRRSQYF.